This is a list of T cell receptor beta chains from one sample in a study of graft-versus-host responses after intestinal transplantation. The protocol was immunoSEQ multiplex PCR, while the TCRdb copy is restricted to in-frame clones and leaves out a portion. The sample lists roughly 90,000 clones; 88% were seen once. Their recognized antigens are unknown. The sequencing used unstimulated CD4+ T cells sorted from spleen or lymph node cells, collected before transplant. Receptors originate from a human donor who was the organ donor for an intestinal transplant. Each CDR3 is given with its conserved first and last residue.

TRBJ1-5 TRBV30 CAWSRKAGNQPQHF
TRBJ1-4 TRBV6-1 CASSEIARINEKLFF
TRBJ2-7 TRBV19 CASSSLGGGGEQYF
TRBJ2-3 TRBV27 CASSPWTSGTDTQYF
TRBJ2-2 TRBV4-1 CASSVGASGATGELFF
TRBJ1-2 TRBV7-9 CASSPQTGPGDGYTF
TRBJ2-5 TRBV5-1 CASSLVAGVGKTQYF
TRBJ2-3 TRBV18 CASSPPRLAGTDTQYF
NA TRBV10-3 CAIKGTSGGVEQYF
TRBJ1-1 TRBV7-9 CASIPADSWNTEAFF
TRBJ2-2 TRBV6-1 CASRDRGRGELFF
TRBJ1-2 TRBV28 CASRPPGLANYGYTF
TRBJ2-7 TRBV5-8 CASSRGASSYEQYF
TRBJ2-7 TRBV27 CASSRSLRGEQYF
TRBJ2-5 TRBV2 CASNPSGGVETQYF
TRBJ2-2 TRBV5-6 CASSRAGTSEITGELFF
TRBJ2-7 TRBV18 CASSGQGTREYF
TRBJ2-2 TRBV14 CASSWRSTSGGTGELFF
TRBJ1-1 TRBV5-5 CASSLDLANTEAFF
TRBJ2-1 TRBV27 CAKNRVSCNEQFF
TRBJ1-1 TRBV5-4 CASKTGRLHTEAFF
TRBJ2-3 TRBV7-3 CASSFGLRDTQYF
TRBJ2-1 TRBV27 CASSRRGTIPSYNEQFF
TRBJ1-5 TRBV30 CAWEQGAGQPQHF
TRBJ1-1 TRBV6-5 CASPGGLGEAFF
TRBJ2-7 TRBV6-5 CASARDRVYEQYF
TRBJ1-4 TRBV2 CASSRAGNEKLFF
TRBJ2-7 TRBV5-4 CASSLSVSYEQYF
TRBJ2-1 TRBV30 CAWSVPGTGPNEQFF
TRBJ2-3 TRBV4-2 CASSLKRGADTQYF
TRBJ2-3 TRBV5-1 CASRRGADTQYF
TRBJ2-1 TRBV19 CASKGAVPSSYNEQFF
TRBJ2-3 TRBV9 CASSVDSSGSTDTQYF
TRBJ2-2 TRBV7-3 CASSLQSRGMNTGELFF
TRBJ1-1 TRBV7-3 CASSVTGTGTEAFF
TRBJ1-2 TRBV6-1 CASSPAGGDGYTF
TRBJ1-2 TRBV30 CAWSRGGSYTF